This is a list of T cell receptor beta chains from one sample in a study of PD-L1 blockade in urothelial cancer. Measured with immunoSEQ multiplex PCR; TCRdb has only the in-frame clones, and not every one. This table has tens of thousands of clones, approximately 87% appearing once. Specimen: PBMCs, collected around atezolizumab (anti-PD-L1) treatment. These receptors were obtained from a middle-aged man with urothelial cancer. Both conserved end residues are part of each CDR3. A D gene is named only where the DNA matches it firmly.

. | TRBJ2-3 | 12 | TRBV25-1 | CASSLGTDTQYF | TGTGCCAGCAGCCTAGGCACAGATACGCAGTATTTT
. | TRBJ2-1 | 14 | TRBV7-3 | CASSLTPGLNEQFF | TGTGCCAGCAGCTTAACCCCAGGGCTTAATGAGCAGTTCTTC
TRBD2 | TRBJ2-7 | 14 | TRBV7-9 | CASSLGDYSYEQYF | TGTGCCAGCAGCTTAGGGGACTATTCCTACGAGCAGTACTTC
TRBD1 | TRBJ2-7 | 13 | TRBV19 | CASSQTGAYEQYF | TGTGCCAGTAGTCAGACAGGGGCCTACGAGCAGTACTTC
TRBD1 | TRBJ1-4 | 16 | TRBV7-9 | CASSLGQGPHDEKLFF | TGTGCCAGCAGCTTGGGACAGGGGCCGCACGATGAAAAACTGTTTTTT
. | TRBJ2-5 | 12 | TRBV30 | CAWSTGLETQYF | TGTGCCTGGAGCACAGGGCTAGAGACCCAGTACTTC
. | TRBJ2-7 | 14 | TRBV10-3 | CAISESITGNEQYF | TGTGCCATCAGTGAGTCGATAACCGGGAACGAGCAGTACTTC
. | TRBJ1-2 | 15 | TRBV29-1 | CSVERLGGVGYGYTF | TGCAGCGTTGAACGTTTAGGGGGGGTGGGCTATGGCTACACCTTC
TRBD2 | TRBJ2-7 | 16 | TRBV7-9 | CASSLYGGRVEYEQYF | TGTGCCAGCAGCTTATATGGCGGGAGGGTTGAGTACGAGCAGTACTTC
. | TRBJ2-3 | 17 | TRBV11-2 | CASSTGLGLGGQGSQYF | TGTGCCAGCAGCACCGGTTTGGGTCTTGGCGGCCAGGGCTCGCAGTATTTT
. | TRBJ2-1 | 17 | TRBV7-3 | CASSLSRGPSSYNEQFF | TGTGCCAGCAGCTTAAGCAGGGGCCCGAGCTCCTACAATGAGCAGTTCTTC
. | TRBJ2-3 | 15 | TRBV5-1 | CASAPGTGGLNTQYF | TGCGCCAGCGCCCCTGGGACTGGTGGATTGAATACGCAGTATTTT
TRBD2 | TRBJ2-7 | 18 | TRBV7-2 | CASSFRPNPGLAVYEQYF | TGTGCCAGCAGCTTCCGTCCCAACCCGGGACTAGCGGTTTACGAGCAGTACTTC
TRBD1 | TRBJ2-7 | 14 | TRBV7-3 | CASSPNGQGGEQYF | TGTGCCAGCAGCCCTAACGGACAGGGAGGAGAGCAGTACTTC
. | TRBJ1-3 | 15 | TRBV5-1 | CASSPAGQTGNTIYF | TGCGCCAGCAGCCCTGCAGGGCAGACTGGAAACACCATATATTTT
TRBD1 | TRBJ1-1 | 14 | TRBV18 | CASSPQGAETEAFF | TGTGCCAGCTCACCACAGGGGGCGGAGACTGAAGCTTTCTTT